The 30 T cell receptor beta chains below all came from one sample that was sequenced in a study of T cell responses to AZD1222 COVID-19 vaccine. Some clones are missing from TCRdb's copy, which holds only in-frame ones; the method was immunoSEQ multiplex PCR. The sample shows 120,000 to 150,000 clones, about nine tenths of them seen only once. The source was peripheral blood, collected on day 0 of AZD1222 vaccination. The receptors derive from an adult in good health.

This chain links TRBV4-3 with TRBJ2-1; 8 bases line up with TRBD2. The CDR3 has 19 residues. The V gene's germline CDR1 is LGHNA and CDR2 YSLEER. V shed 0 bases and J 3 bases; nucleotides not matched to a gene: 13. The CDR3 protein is CASSQEVNSGSLSYNEQFF. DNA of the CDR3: TGCGCCAGCAGCCAAGAGGTGAACAGCGGGAGCCTGAGCTACAATGAGCAGTTCTTC.

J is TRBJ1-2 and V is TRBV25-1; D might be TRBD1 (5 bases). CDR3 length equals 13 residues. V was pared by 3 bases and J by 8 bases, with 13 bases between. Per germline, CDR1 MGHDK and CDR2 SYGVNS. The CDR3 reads CASSDPGYGGYTF. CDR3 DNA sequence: TGTGCCAGCAGTGATCCAGGGTACGGGGGCTACACCTTC.

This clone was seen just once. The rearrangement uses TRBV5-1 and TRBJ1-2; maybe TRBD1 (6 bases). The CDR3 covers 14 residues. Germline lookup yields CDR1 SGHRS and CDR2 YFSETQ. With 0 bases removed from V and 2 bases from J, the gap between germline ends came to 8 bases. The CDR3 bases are TGCGCCAGCAGCTTGGGAGGACAGAACTATGGCTACACCTTC. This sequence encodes CASSLGGQNYGYTF.

CDR3 DNA sequence: TGTGCCAGCAGACCCGGGACAGCTAGCGCCGAGCAGTTCTTC. It is translated as CASRPGTASAEQFF. This rearrangement joins TRBV6-6 to TRBJ2-1; the D gene is possibly TRBD1 (7 bases). The germline V gene encodes CDR1 MNHNY and CDR2 SVGAGI (reference sequence). CDR3 size: 14 residues. The V gene lost 6 bases and the J gene lost 10 bases, with 19 bases spanning the gap.

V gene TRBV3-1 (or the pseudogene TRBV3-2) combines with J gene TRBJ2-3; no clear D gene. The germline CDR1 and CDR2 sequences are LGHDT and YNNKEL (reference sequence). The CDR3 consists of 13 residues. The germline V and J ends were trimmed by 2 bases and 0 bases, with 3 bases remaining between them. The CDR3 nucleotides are TGTGCCAGCAGCCAACGCAGCACAGATACGCAGTATTTT. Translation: CASSQRSTDTQYF.

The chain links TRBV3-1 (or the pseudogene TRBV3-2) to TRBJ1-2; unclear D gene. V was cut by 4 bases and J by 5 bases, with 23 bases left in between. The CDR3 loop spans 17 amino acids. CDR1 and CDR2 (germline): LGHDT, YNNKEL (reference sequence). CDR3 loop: CASSPTMIGPATYGYTF. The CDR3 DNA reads TGTGCCAGCAGCCCCACGATGATAGGCCCAGCCACTTATGGCTACACCTTC.

The CDR3 spells CASRQDSLNTEAFF. CDR3 sequence (DNA): TGCGCCAGCCGGCAAGACAGCCTTAACACTGAAGCTTTCTTT. V usage is TRBV5-1 and J usage is TRBJ1-1; a weak D match, TRBD1 (5 bases). The V gene's germline CDR1 is SGHRS and CDR2 YFSETQ. This CDR3 contains 14 residues. Trimming pared 7 bases from V and 2 bases from J, leaving 15 bases between.

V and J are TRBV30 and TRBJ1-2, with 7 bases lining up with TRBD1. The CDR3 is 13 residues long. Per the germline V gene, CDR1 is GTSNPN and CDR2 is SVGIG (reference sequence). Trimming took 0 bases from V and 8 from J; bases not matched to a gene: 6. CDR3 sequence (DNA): TGTGCCTGGAGTGTAACAGGGGTAGAAGGCTACACCTTC. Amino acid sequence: CAWSVTGVEGYTF.

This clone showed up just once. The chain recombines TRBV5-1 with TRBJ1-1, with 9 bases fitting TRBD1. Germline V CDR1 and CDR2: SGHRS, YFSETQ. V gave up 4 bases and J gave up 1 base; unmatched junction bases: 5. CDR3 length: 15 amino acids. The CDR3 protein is CASSGLTGGNTEAFF. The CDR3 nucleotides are TGCGCCAGCAGCGGCTTGACAGGGGGGAACACTGAAGCTTTCTTT.

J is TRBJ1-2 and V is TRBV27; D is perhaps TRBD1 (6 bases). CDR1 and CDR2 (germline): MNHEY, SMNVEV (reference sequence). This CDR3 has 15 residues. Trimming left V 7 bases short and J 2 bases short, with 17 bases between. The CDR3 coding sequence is TGTGCCAGCAAAGGGAGAGGGACACTCAACTATGGCTACACCTTC. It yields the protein CASKGRGTLNYGYTF.

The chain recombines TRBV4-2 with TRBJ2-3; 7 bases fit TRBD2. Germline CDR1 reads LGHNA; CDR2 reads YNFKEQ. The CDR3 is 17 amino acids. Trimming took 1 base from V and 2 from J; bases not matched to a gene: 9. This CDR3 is CASSQAGERDPTDTQYF. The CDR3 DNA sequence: TGTGCCAGCAGCCAAGCGGGCGAGCGGGATCCCACAGATACGCAGTATTTT.

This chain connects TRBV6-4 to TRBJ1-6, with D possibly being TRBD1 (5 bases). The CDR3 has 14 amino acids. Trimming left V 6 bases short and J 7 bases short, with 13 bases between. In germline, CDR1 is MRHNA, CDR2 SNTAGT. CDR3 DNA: TGTGCCAGCAGGCCGGGACCGGGGAATTCACCCCTCCACTTT. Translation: CASRPGPGNSPLHF.

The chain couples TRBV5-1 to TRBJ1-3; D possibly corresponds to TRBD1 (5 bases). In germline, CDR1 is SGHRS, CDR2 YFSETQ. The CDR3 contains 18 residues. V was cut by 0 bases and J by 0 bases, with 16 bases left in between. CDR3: CASSLVSRRQGSGNTIYF. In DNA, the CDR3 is TGCGCCAGCAGCTTGGTGTCGCGGCGTCAGGGCTCTGGAAACACCATATATTTT.

The CDR3 DNA reads TGTGCCAGCAGCGCTAGGACTAGCGGGAGGGCAACTGAGCAGTTCTTC. This sequence encodes CASSARTSGRATEQFF. This chain uses TRBV7-2 with TRBJ2-1; 15 bases match TRBD2. J lost 9 bases, V lost 5 bases, and 8 bases had no gene match. Germline V lookup: CDR1 SGHTA, CDR2 FQGNSA. There are 16 residues in the CDR3.

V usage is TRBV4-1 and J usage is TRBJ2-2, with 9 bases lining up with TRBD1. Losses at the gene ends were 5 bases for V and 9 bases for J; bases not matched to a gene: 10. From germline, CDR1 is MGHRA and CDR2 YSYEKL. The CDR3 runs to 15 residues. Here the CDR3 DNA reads TGCGCCAGCAGCACCCTAGGGACAGGGAGGAGGGAGCTGTTTTTT. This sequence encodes CASSTLGTGRRELFF.

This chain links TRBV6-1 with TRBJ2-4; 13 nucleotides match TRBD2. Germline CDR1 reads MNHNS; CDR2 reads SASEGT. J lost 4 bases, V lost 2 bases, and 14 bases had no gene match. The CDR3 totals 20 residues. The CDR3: CASSELGLAGRDSLKNIQYF. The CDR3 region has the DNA TGTGCCAGCAGTGAACTGGGACTAGCGGGAAGGGATTCGTTGAAAAACATTCAGTACTTC.

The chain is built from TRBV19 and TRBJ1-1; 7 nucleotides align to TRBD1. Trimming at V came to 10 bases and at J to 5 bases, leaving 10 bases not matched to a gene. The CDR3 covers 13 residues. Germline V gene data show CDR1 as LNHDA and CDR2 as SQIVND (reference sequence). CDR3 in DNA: TGTGCCATCAGTAGTGGCAGGGGGACTGAAGCTTTCTTT. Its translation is CAISSGRGTEAFF.

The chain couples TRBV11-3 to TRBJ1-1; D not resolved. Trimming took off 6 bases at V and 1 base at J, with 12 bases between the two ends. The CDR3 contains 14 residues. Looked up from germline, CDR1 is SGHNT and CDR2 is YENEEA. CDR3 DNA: TGTGCCAGCAGTCAATCGGGGAGGAACACTGAAGCTTTCTTT. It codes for CASSQSGRNTEAFF.

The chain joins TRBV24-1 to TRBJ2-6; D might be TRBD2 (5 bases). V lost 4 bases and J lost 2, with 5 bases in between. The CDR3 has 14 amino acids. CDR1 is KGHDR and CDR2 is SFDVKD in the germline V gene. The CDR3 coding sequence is TGTGCCACCAGTGACGGGGCTGGGGCCAACGTCCTGACTTTC. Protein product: CATSDGAGANVLTF.

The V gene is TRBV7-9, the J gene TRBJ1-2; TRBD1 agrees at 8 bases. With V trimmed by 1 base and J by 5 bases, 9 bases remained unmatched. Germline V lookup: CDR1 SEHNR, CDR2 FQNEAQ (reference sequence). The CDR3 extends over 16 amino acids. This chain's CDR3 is CASSLVSPDRDYGYTF. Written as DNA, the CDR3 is TGTGCCAGCAGCTTAGTGAGCCCGGACAGGGATTATGGCTACACCTTC.

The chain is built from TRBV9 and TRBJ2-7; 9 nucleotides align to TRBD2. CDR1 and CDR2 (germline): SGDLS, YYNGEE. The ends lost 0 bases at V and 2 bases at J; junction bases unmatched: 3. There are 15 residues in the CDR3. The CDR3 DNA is TGTGCCAGCAGCGTAGAAGGCGGGAGGGCCTACGAGCAGTACTTC. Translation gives CASSVEGGRAYEQYF.

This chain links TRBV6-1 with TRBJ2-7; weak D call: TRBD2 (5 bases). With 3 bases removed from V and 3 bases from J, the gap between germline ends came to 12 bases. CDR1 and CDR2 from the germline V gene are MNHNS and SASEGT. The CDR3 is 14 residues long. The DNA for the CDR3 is TGTGCCAGCAGTGACGCCGGTCGGGACTACGAGCAGTACTTC. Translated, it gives CASSDAGRDYEQYF.

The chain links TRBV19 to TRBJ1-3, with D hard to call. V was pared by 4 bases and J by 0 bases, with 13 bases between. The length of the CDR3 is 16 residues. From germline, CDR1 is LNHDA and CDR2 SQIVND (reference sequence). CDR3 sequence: CASSNLAASSGNTIYF. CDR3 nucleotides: TGTGCCAGTAGTAATCTGGCAGCGAGCTCTGGAAACACCATATATTTT.

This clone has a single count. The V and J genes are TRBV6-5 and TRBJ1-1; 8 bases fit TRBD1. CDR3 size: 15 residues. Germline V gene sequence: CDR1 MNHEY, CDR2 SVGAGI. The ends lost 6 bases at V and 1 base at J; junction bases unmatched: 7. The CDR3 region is CASSAGDRTNTEAFF. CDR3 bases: TGTGCCAGCAGCGCAGGGGACAGGACGAACACTGAAGCTTTCTTT.

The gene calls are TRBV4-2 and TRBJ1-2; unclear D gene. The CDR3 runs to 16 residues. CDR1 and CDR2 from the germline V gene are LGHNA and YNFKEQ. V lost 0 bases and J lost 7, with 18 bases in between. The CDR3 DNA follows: TGTGCCAGCAGCCAAGATGTAGGTGGACGGCCTGGTGGCTACACCTTC. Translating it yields CASSQDVGGRPGGYTF.

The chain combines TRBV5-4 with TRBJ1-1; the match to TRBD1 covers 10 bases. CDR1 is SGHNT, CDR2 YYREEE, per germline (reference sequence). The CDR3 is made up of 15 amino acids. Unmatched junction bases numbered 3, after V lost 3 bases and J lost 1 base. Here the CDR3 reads CASSSTGGRNTEAFF. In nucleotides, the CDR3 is TGTGCCAGCAGCTCGACAGGGGGCCGGAACACTGAAGCTTTCTTT.

CDR3 sequence: CASSLSSSSYNEQFF. In DNA, the CDR3 is TGTGCCAGTAGTTTGAGTAGTAGCTCCTACAATGAGCAGTTCTTC. The gene calls are TRBV19 and TRBJ2-1; D unclear. The CDR3 consists of 15 residues. Germline CDR1 LNHDA, CDR2 SQIVND (reference sequence). V was pared by 5 bases and J by 0 bases, with 11 bases between.

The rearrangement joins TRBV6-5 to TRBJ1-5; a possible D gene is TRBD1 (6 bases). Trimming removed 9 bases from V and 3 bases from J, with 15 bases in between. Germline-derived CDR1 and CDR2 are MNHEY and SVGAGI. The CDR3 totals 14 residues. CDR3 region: CASKDSLLNQPQHF. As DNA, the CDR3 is TGTGCCAGTAAGGACAGCCTACTCAATCAGCCCCAGCATTTT.

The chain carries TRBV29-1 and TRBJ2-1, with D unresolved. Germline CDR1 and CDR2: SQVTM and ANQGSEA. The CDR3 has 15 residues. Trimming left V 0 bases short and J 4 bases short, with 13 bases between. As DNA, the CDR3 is TGCAGCGTTGAAGATCCAGCGAAAAGATACAATGAGCAGTTCTTC. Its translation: CSVEDPAKRYNEQFF.

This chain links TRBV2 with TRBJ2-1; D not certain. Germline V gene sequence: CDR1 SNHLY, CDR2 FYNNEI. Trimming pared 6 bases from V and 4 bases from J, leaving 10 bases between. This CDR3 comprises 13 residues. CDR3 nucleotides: TGTGCCAGCAGGACCGCTAGTTACAATGAGCAGTTCTTC. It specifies CASRTASYNEQFF.